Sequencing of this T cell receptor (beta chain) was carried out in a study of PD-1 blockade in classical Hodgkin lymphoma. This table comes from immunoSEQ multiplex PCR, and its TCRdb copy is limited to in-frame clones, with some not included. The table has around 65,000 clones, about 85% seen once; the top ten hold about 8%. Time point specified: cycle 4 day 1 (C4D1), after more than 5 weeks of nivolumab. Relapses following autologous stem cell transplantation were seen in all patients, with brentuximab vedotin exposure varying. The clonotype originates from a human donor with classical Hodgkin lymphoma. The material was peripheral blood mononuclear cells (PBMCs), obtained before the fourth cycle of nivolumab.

CDR3 sequence: CASSWTGGVVDTQYF. CDR3 sequence (DNA): TGCGCCAGCAGTTGGACAGGGGGGGTAGTAGATACGCAGTATTTT. The chain joins TRBV5-1 to TRBJ2-3, with 10 positions matching TRBD1. In germline, CDR1 is SGHRS, CDR2 YFSETQ. There are 15 residues in the CDR3. J lost 5 bases, V lost 5 bases, and 8 bases had no gene match. The entire variable domain, with the rest obtained from reference TRBV5-1 and TRBJ2-3, is as follows: KAGVTQTPRYLIKTRGQQVTLSCSPISGHRSVSWYQQTPGQGLQFLFEYFSETQRNKGNFPGRFSGRQFSNSRSEMNVSTLELGDSALYLCASSWTGGVVDTQYFGPGTRLTVL.